These T cell receptor beta chains were read from a single sample in a study of cytomegalovirus exposure and HLA in healthy donors. Generated by immunoSEQ multiplex PCR, the TCRdb table keeps only in-frame clones and is missing some. The table has some 200,000 clones, around 79% seen once. Material for sequencing was PBMCs. These receptors were obtained from a girl aged 5 to 17 in good health and CMV-seropositive. CDR3s include the opening cysteine and the closing phenylalanine or tryptophan. The D gene is left open where the match is weak. The size field is filled for only some rows; it gives once, few, many or a size class.

cdr3_aa cdr3_nt j_call d_call v_call clone_size
CASSPPGQGVTEAFF TGTGCCAGCAGCCCCCCGGGACAGGGGGTTACTGAAGCTTTCTTT TRBJ1-1 TRBD1 TRBV11-3 NA
CASSLDRDYGYTF TGTGCCAGCAGCCTGGACAGGGACTATGGCTACACCTTC TRBJ1-2 TRBD1 TRBV5-4 NA
CASSQGDRDQPQHF TGTGCCAGCAGCCAAGGGGACAGAGATCAGCCCCAGCATTTT TRBJ1-5 TRBD1 TRBV4-2 NA
CASSLVWAGALNEQYF TGTGCCAGCAGCTTAGTATGGGCAGGGGCCCTGAACGAGCAGTACTTC TRBJ2-7 NA TRBV11-2 NA
CASEAESTNEKLFF TGTGCCAGCGAGGCAGAATCAACTAATGAAAAACTGTTTTTT TRBJ1-4 NA TRBV2 NA
CASRRGGETGGKRNTEAFF TGTGCCAGCAGGAGAGGGGGAGAGACAGGGGGCAAGCGGAACACTGAAGCTTTCTTT TRBJ1-1 TRBD1 TRBV7-8 NA
CASSQGRDTQETQYF TGTGCCAGCAGCCAAGGACGGGATACCCAAGAGACCCAGTACTTC TRBJ2-5 NA TRBV5-4 NA
CASSQVAGIVFF TGTGCCAGCAGCCAAGTCGCCGGGATTGTTTTCTTT TRBJ1-1 NA TRBV14 NA
CASSLGTGVGETQYF TGTGCCAGCAGCTTAGGGACAGGGGTAGGCGAGACCCAGTACTTC TRBJ2-5 TRBD1 TRBV9 few
CASSLGTSGENEQFF TGCGCCAGCAGCTTGGGGACTAGCGGGGAGAATGAGCAGTTCTTC TRBJ2-1 TRBD2 TRBV5-1 NA
CASSSPGSLHF TGTGCCAGCAGTTCCCCCGGTTCCCTCCACTTT TRBJ1-6 NA TRBV27 NA
CSVRGGGRGVTDTQYF TGCAGCGTTAGGGGCGGGGGCAGGGGAGTCACAGATACGCAGTATTTT TRBJ2-3 NA TRBV29-1 NA
CASRSQGFNSPLHF TGTGCCAGCAGATCACAGGGGTTTAATTCACCCCTCCACTTT TRBJ1-6 TRBD1 TRBV13 NA
CASSLALEDTQYF TGCGCCAGCAGCTTGGCCTTAGAAGATACGCAGTATTTT TRBJ2-3 NA TRBV5-1 NA
CASAPYYTSGAPYNEQFF TGTGCCAGCGCACCGTACTATACTAGCGGGGCTCCCTACAATGAGCAGTTCTTC TRBJ2-1 TRBD2 TRBV2 NA
CASSLQGAGNQPQHF TGTGCCAGCAGTTTACAGGGGGCAGGGAATCAGCCCCAGCATTTT TRBJ1-5 TRBD1 TRBV6-6 NA
CASSLRQGRTNEKLFF TGTGCCAGCAGCTTGCGGCAGGGAAGAACTAATGAAAAACTGTTTTTT TRBJ1-4 NA TRBV5-6 once
CASSLVGRTGYSNQPQHF TGTGCCAGCAGCTTAGTGGGTAGGACAGGTTATAGCAATCAGCCCCAGCATTTT TRBJ1-5 TRBD1 TRBV7-8 NA
CASSLGAGGTNNEQFF TGTGCCAGCAGCTTGGGAGCGGGGGGAACAAACAATGAGCAGTTCTTC TRBJ2-1 TRBD2 TRBV5-6 NA
CASSPTSGGTDTQYF TGTGCCAGCAGTCCGACTAGCGGGGGCACAGATACGCAGTATTTT TRBJ2-3 TRBD2 TRBV6-5 NA
CASSKDNMNTEAFF TGTGCCAGCAGTAAGGACAACATGAACACTGAAGCTTTCTTT TRBJ1-1 NA TRBV6-1 NA
CASSPPGQGGREKLFF TGTGCCAGCAGCCCTCCGGGACAGGGGGGCAGAGAAAAACTGTTTTTT TRBJ1-4 TRBD1 TRBV11-3 NA
CASSQDGQGVSYNEQFF TGCGCCAGCAGCCAAGATGGGCAGGGGGTTTCCTACAATGAGCAGTTCTTC TRBJ2-1 TRBD1 TRBV4-3 once
CASSIDRGKEQPQHF TGTGCCAGTAGTATAGATCGAGGGAAAGAGCAGCCCCAGCATTTT TRBJ1-5 NA TRBV19 NA
CASSVGTSGGGETQYF TGTGCCAGCAGCGTAGGAACCAGCGGGGGAGGAGAGACCCAGTACTTC TRBJ2-5 TRBD2 TRBV9 few
CASSRPGQGGNYGYTF TGTGCCAGTAGTAGGCCGGGACAGGGAGGAAACTATGGCTACACCTTC TRBJ1-2 TRBD1 TRBV19 NA
CASKSASYPYEQYF TGTGCCAGCAAATCGGCTAGTTACCCCTACGAGCAGTACTTC TRBJ2-7 NA TRBV6-1 NA
CASRPGNQPQHF TGTGCCAGTCGGCCGGGTAATCAGCCCCAGCATTTT TRBJ1-5 NA TRBV19 NA
CATSTRTGMNTEAFF TGTGCCACCAGCACCAGGACAGGCATGAACACTGAAGCTTTCTTT TRBJ1-1 TRBD1 TRBV15 NA
CASSVAQGNYEQYF TGTGCCAGCAGCGTAGCCCAGGGAAACTACGAGCAGTACTTC TRBJ2-7 NA TRBV9 few
CSVVATGGLQGLRPGQYF TGCAGCGTTGTGGCAACAGGGGGCTTGCAGGGACTAAGGCCAGGCCAGTACTTC TRBJ2-5 TRBD1 TRBV29-1 NA
CASSSPDSFQETQYF TGTGCCAGCAGCTCTCCGGACAGCTTTCAAGAGACCCAGTACTTC TRBJ2-5 NA TRBV9 NA
CASKSEGSRREQYF TGCGCCAGCAAATCGGAGGGGAGCCGGAGGGAGCAGTACTTC TRBJ2-7 NA TRBV5-1 NA
CASSLQGPPNTEAFF TGTGCCAGCTCACTACAGGGGCCTCCGAACACTGAAGCTTTCTTT TRBJ1-1 TRBD1 TRBV18 few
CSVEGGGGYTF TGCAGCGTTGAGGGCGGGGGAGGCTACACCTTC TRBJ1-2 NA TRBV29-1 NA
CASSIGVQGKETQYF TGTGCCAGTAGTATAGGGGTTCAGGGAAAAGAGACCCAGTACTTC TRBJ2-5 NA TRBV19 NA
CASTSWVDRDNEQFF TGTGCCAGTACCTCCTGGGTCGACAGGGACAATGAGCAGTTCTTC TRBJ2-1 TRBD1 TRBV19 NA
CSVGALGLAGGGNEQFF TGCAGCGTTGGAGCTTTGGGACTAGCGGGGGGTGGCAATGAGCAGTTCTTC TRBJ2-1 TRBD2 TRBV29-1 NA
CASSPGLAGYTQYF TGTGCCAGCAGCCCGGGACTAGCGGGGTATACGCAGTATTTT TRBJ2-3 TRBD2 TRBV7-8 once
CASGLGGKGQEKNSPLHF TGTGCTAGTGGTTTGGGAGGAAAGGGACAGGAGAAGAATTCACCCCTCCACTTT TRBJ1-6 TRBD1 TRBV12-5 NA
CASWGHTEAFF TGTGCCAGCTGGGGGCACACTGAAGCTTTCTTT TRBJ1-1 NA TRBV5-6 NA
CASSYRDRGGDGYTF TGTGCCAGCAGCTACCGAGACAGGGGAGGGGATGGCTACACCTTC TRBJ1-2 TRBD1 TRBV5-4 NA
CASSPWQLYQETQYF TGTGCCAGCTCACCGTGGCAGTTGTACCAAGAGACCCAGTACTTC TRBJ2-5 NA TRBV18 NA
CAWSVRADTQYF TGTGCCTGGAGTGTCAGGGCAGATACGCAGTATTTT TRBJ2-3 NA TRBV30 NA
CASKRTGAVYNEQFF TGTGCCAGTAAGAGGACAGGGGCAGTATACAATGAGCAGTTCTTC TRBJ2-1 TRBD1 TRBV19 NA
CASRGHGSRELFF TGTGCCAGCAGAGGACACGGATCAAGGGAGCTGTTTTTT TRBJ2-2 NA TRBV6-5 NA
CATSRIYPRGLRAFF TGTGCCACCAGCAGAATATACCCCAGGGGGCTGCGAGCTTTCTTT TRBJ1-1 TRBD1 TRBV15 once
CATRPGLAGLDTQYF TGTGCCACCAGGCCCGGACTAGCGGGGTTAGATACGCAGTATTTT TRBJ2-3 TRBD2 TRBV15 NA